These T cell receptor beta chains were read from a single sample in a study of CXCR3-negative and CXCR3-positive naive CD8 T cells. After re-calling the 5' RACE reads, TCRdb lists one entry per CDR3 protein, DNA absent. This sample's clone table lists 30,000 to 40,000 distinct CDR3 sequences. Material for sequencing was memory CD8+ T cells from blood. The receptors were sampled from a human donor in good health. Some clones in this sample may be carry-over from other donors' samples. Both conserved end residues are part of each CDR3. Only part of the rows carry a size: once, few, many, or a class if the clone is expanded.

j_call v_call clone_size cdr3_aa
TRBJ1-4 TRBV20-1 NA CSAPAGLNEKLFF
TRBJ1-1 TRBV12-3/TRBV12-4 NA CASSRLMNTEAFF
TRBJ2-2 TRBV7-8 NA CASSHNPGELFF
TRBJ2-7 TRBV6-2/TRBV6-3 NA CASRGESESYEQYF
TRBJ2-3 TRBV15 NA CATSGTEQFTDTQYF
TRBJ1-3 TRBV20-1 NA CSAGQGVSTIYF
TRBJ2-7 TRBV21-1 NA CASSKVVRSYEQYF
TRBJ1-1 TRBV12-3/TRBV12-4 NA CASSHPDRVTEAFF
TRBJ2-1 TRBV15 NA CATSSRASETRAGNEQFF
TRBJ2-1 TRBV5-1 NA CASSHDSGGSSYNEQFF
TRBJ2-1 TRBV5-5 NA CASSLVSGEGGFF
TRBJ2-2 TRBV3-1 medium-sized CASSQGFGTIGELFF
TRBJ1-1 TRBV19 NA CASILGPEAFF
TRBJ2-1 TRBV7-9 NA CASSPIDGLYNEQFF
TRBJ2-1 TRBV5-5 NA CASSPGTGYNEQFF
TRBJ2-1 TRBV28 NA CASSFRGLAHNEQFF
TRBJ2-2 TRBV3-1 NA CASSQDPQRLDAGELFF
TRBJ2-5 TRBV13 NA CASRTGEENQYF
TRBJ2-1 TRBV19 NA CASSIGPYNEQFF
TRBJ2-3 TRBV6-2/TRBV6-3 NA CASRGGYRDDRSTQYF
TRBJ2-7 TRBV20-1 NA CSALGPLAGGTYEQYF
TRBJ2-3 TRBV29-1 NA CSVEDRLAYSTDTQYF
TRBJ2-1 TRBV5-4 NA CASSLTWGGRNEQFF
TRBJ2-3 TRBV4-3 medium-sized CASSQDISRSTDTQYF
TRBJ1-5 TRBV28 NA CASRKQDLSNQPQHF
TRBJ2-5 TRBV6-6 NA CASSYSMGLAGETQYF
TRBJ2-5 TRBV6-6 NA CAGRTSEGETQYF
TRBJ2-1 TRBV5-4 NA CASSLGDYFVSNNEQFF
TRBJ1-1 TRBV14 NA CASSQDEGEIAEAFF
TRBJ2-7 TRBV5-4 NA CASSLRESSYEQYF
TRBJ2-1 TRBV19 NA CASSIGVYNEQFF
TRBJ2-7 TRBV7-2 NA CASSGGQLVSYEQYF
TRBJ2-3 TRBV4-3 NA CASSQGSSDTQYF
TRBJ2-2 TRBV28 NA CASSLLEGPNTGELFF
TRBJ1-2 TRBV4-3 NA CASSQSTTGSLYGYTF
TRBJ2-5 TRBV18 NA CASSPPEGPRETQYF
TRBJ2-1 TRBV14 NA CASSQLSGSTYNEQFF
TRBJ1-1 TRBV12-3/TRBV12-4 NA CASKRGDSDTEAFF
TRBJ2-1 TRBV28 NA CASSPLGGLSVHNEQFF
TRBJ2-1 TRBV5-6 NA CASSSGHRQFF
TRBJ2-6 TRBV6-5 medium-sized CASSRDTGSGANVLTF